Listed below are T cell receptor beta chains from one sample, sequenced in a study of cytomegalovirus exposure and HLA in healthy donors. Measured with immunoSEQ multiplex PCR; TCRdb has only the in-frame clones, and not every one. This sample has tens of thousands of clones, with about 90% found just once. The source material was PBMCs. The receptors originated from a young woman in good health and CMV-seropositive. Each CDR3 is given with its conserved first and last residue. Each record gives: D gene, clone size, J gene, V gene, CDR3 DNA, CDR3 protein. A D gene is named only where the DNA matches it firmly. Clone size is not always given. Where it is, it says once, few, many or a class for expanded clones.

NA | NA | TRBJ1-5 | TRBV30 | TGTGCCTGGAGCGGGGGACGAGGCAATCAGCCCCAGCATTTT | CAWSGGRGNQPQHF
NA | NA | TRBJ2-3 | TRBV30 | TGTGCCTACGACACAAGCACAGATACGCAGTATTTT | CAYDTSTDTQYF
NA | NA | TRBJ2-7 | TRBV13 | TGTGCCAGCAGCCCAAGGGGCGTTATCTACGAGCAGTACTTC | CASSPRGVIYEQYF
NA | NA | TRBJ1-5 | TRBV19 | TGTGCCAGTAGTGGCGGGATGCCCCAGCATTTT | CASSGGMPQHF
NA | NA | TRBJ2-1 | TRBV29-1 | TGCAGCGCCGCGATTGGACTATCCACTGAGCAGTTCTTC | CSAAIGLSTEQFF
NA | NA | TRBJ2-5 | TRBV25-1 | TGTGCCAGCAGTGACTGGCAGTACCAAGAGACCCAGTACTTC | CASSDWQYQETQYF
NA | NA | TRBJ2-7 | TRBV6-5 | TGTGCCAGCAGTCCGTGGACAGTCTCCTACGAGCAGTACTTC | CASSPWTVSYEQYF
TRBD2 | NA | TRBJ2-7 | TRBV11-2 | TGTGCCAGCAGCTCAGGACTAGCGGGGATCTACGAGCAGTACTTC | CASSSGLAGIYEQYF
NA | NA | TRBJ2-1 | TRBV11-2 | TGTGCCAGCAGCTTTGGGCCAGCCAATGAGCAGTTCTTC | CASSFGPANEQFF
TRBD1 | NA | TRBJ1-5 | TRBV2 | TGTGCCAGCAGTGGGGGACAGGGGCTGAATAGCAATCAGCCCCAGCATTTT | CASSGGQGLNSNQPQHF
TRBD1 | NA | TRBJ2-1 | TRBV6-1 | TGTGCTGTCGACAGGGGCTACAATGAGCAGTTCTTC | CAVDRGYNEQFF
NA | NA | TRBJ2-1 | TRBV7-9 | TGTGCCAGCAACTCGGGAGTCCGCTTGAATGAGCAGTTCTTC | CASNSGVRLNEQFF
NA | NA | TRBJ2-5 | TRBV29-1 | TGCAGCGTTGAGGTAGGGGCCCAAGAGACCCAGTACTTC | CSVEVGAQETQYF
NA | NA | TRBJ2-5 | TRBV19 | TGTGCCAGTAGTTTAGGGAGCCAAGAGACCCAGTACTTC | CASSLGSQETQYF
TRBD2 | NA | TRBJ2-7 | TRBV7-9 | TGTGCCAGCAGCTTGGGAGCAATGACTAGCGGGGTAACCGGGCAGTACTTC | CASSLGAMTSGVTGQYF
NA | NA | TRBJ1-5 | TRBV2 | TGTGCCGGACATCACAGCTCTACAAACAATAGCAATCAGCCCCAGCATTTT | CAGHHSSTNNSNQPQHF
TRBD2 | NA | TRBJ2-5 | TRBV5-1 | TGCGCCAGCAGCTGGAGCGGGGTCCAGACCCAGTACTTC | CASSWSGVQTQYF
TRBD2 | NA | TRBJ2-4 | TRBV7-9 | TGTGCCAGCAGCCGGAGGACTAGCGGGAATGAGAACATTCAGTACTTC | CASSRRTSGNENIQYF
NA | NA | TRBJ2-7 | TRBV27 | TGTGCCAGCAGTGCCAGCTCCTACGAGCAGTACTTC | CASSASSYEQYF
NA | NA | TRBJ2-3 | TRBV30 | TGTGCCTGGAGTGGCGCCCGGACTGGGGCAGATACGCAGTATTTT | CAWSGARTGADTQYF
NA | NA | TRBJ1-4 | TRBV15 | TGTGCCACCAGCACCAGGACAAGAACTAATGAAAAACTGTTTTTT | CATSTRTRTNEKLFF
NA | NA | TRBJ2-3 | TRBV30 | TGTGCCTGGAAAGGGGCCCGCACAGATACGCAGTATTTT | CAWKGARTDTQYF
NA | NA | TRBJ2-3 | TRBV6-6 | TGTGCCAGCAGTTACGGGGGGGCCACAGATACGCAGTATTTT | CASSYGGATDTQYF
TRBD2 | NA | TRBJ2-2 | TRBV4-3 | TGCGCCAGCAGCCAAGGCCACGGGAGGGGGGAGCTGTTTTTT | CASSQGHGRGELFF
TRBD2 | once | TRBJ2-3 | TRBV7-2 | TGTGCCAGCAGCTTAGACCGGGGGGTCACAGATACGCAGTATTTT | CASSLDRGVTDTQYF
NA | NA | TRBJ2-6 | TRBV27 | TGTGCCAGCAGCCGAGCAGGGGAACCCTCTGGGGCCAACGTCCTGACCTTC | CASSRAGEPSGANVLTF
NA | NA | TRBJ2-2 | TRBV27 | TGTGCTGATCAACCGGGACACCTCAACACCGGGGAGCTGTTTTTT | CADQPGHLNTGELFF
TRBD2 | once | TRBJ2-5 | TRBV18 | TGTGCCAGCTCACCAATTCTAGCGGGGGCCCAAGAGACCCAGTACTTC | CASSPILAGAQETQYF
NA | NA | TRBJ2-3 | TRBV6-4 | TGTGCCAGCAGTGATTCGGGGGCAGATACGCAGTATTTT | CASSDSGADTQYF
NA | NA | TRBJ2-2 | TRBV4-2 | TGTGCCAGCAGCCAAGACACCCCCGGGACTCCTCACACCGGGGAGCTGTTTTTT | CASSQDTPGTPHTGELFF
NA | NA | TRBJ2-2 | TRBV9 | TGTGCCAGCAGCGTAGGATGGGCAAGGGGGTCTACCGGGGAGCTGTTTTTT | CASSVGWARGSTGELFF
TRBD2 | NA | TRBJ2-7 | TRBV28 | TGTGCCAGCAGTCTTCAACCGGGACTAGCGGCAAGTGGGGTTGAGCAGTACTTC | CASSLQPGLAASGVEQYF
TRBD1 | NA | TRBJ2-2 | TRBV19 | TGTGCCAGTAGCTTGGACAGGGTGGTCACCGGGGAGCTGTTTTTT | CASSLDRVVTGELFF
TRBD2 | NA | TRBJ2-7 | TRBV2 | TGTGCCAGCAGCTTCCTCGAGGGACTAGCGGGGAACTACGAGCAGTACTTC | CASSFLEGLAGNYEQYF
TRBD1 | NA | TRBJ2-1 | TRBV18 | TGTGCCAGCTCACCATTCGGGACAGACGTGGGCAATGAGCAGTTCTTC | CASSPFGTDVGNEQFF
TRBD1 | NA | TRBJ2-3 | TRBV6-1 | TGTGCCAGCAGTGAAGGTTTACAGGGGTCAGATACGCAGTATTTT | CASSEGLQGSDTQYF
NA | NA | TRBJ2-1 | TRBV11-2 | TGTGCCAGCAGTCCATGGAGCTCCTACAATGAGCAGTTCTTC | CASSPWSSYNEQFF
TRBD1 | NA | TRBJ2-7 | TRBV5-5 | TGTGCCAGCAGCTTTGGGACAGGGGACTACGAGCAGTACTTC | CASSFGTGDYEQYF
NA | NA | TRBJ2-7 | TRBV6-5 | TGTGCCAGCGGATCAGGTCAGGAGCAGTACTTC | CASGSGQEQYF
TRBD2 | NA | TRBJ2-5 | TRBV10-3 | TGTGCCATCAGTGGAGGGCTAGCGGGAGCAGAGACCCAGTACTTC | CAISGGLAGAETQYF
NA | NA | TRBJ2-2 | TRBV27 | TGTGCCAGCAGTTTAACGGAGGTTTCCGGGGAGCTGTTTTTT | CASSLTEVSGELFF